A selection of T cell receptor beta chains follows, all from one sample in a study of OX40 agonist ivuxolimab in advanced cancers. Assay used: immunoSEQ multiplex PCR; TCRdb lists only in-frame clones, some missing. There are 65,000 to 80,000 clones in the sample; about nine tenths occur only once, and around 0.33% lies in the top ten. The sequences come from CD4+ or CD8+ T cells sorted from blood, collected in a trial of the OX40 agonist ivuxolimab. The receptors stem from an adult with an advanced solid tumor such as melanoma, head and neck, liver or kidney cancer. CDR3s include the opening cysteine and the closing phenylalanine or tryptophan. A D gene is named only where the DNA matches it firmly. Clone size is shown for a subset of rows, as once, few, many or a class of expanded clone.

D	size	V	J	CDR3	DNA
NA	NA	TRBV7-8	TRBJ2-1	CASSFQVSSYNEQFF	TGTGCCAGCAGCTTCCAGGTTAGCTCCTACAATGAGCAGTTCTTC
NA	NA	TRBV13	TRBJ2-3	CASSSRTFSSTDTQYF	TGTGCCAGCAGCTCCAGGACTTTCTCTAGCACAGATACGCAGTATTTT
NA	NA	TRBV14	TRBJ2-5	CASSRLTGSQETQYF	TGTGCCAGCAGCCGACTGACAGGATCCCAAGAGACCCAGTACTTC
TRBD2	once	TRBV14	TRBJ2-7	CASSQEVAGSGTYEQYF	TGTGCCAGCAGCCAAGAGGTCGCTGGTAGCGGGACCTACGAGCAGTACTTC
NA	NA	TRBV7-9	TRBJ2-1	CASSLESAPGLSYNEQFF	TGTGCCAGCAGCTTAGAAAGCGCTCCCGGGTTGTCCTACAATGAGCAGTTCTTC
NA	NA	TRBV11-2	TRBJ2-5	CASSRWGETQYF	TGTGCCAGCAGCCGTTGGGGGGAGACCCAGTACTTC
TRBD2	NA	TRBV5-4	TRBJ2-5	CASSKPGTTETQYF	TGTGCCAGCAGCAAGCCCGGGACTACGGAGACCCAGTACTTC
TRBD1	NA	TRBV2	TRBJ2-1	CASSTDRGSYNEQFF	TGTGCCAGCAGCACTGACAGGGGGTCCTACAATGAGCAGTTCTTC
NA	NA	TRBV6-5	TRBJ1-2	CASWLTGTFTYGYTF	TGTGCCTCCTGGCTAACAGGCACTTTTACTTATGGCTACACCTTC
TRBD2	NA	TRBV6-1	TRBJ2-7	CASSDIAGSSYEQYF	TGTGCCAGCAGTGACATAGCGGGGAGCTCCTACGAGCAGTACTTC
NA	NA	TRBV15	TRBJ2-1	CATSHGGTGNEQFF	TGTGCCACCAGCCACGGAGGGACTGGAAATGAGCAGTTCTTC
NA	NA	TRBV18	TRBJ1-1	CASSGQRANTEAFF	TGTGCCAGCTCAGGACAACGAGCGAACACTGAAGCTTTCTTT
NA	NA	TRBV11-2	TRBJ2-4	CASSLAVGANIQYF	TGTGCCAGCAGCTTAGCGGTGGGAGCGAACATTCAGTACTTC
NA	NA	TRBV7-2	TRBJ2-3	CASSPAGFTDTQYF	TGTGCCAGCAGCCCAGCGGGCTTCACAGATACGCAGTATTTT
NA	NA	TRBV28	TRBJ1-4	CASSGDRANEKLFF	TGTGCCAGCAGTGGGGACCGGGCTAATGAAAAACTGTTTTTT
NA	NA	TRBV7-8	TRBJ2-2	CASSPREELFF	TGTGCCAGCAGCCCCCGTGAGGAGCTGTTTTTT
NA	NA	TRBV14	TRBJ1-5	CASSQGGQGINQPQHF	TGTGCCAGCAGCCAAGGGGGTCAGGGTATCAATCAGCCCCAGCATTTT
NA	NA	TRBV11-3	TRBJ2-1	CASSLDGLLGGRGEQFF	TGTGCCAGCAGCTTAGACGGTTTATTAGGGGGAAGAGGTGAGCAGTTCTTC
NA	NA	TRBV10-3	TRBJ1-2	CAISETLVYGYTF	TGTGCCATCAGTGAGACCCTAGTCTATGGCTACACCTTC
NA	NA	TRBV6-1	TRBJ1-6	CASVRTIYNSPLHF	TGTGCCAGCGTCAGGACAATCTATAATTCACCCCTCCACTTT
NA	NA	TRBV21-1	TRBJ2-3	CASTTKREGEADTQYF	TGTGCCAGCACCACTAAGCGGGAGGGGGAGGCAGATACGCAGTATTTT
TRBD1	NA	TRBV15	TRBJ2-7	CATSPGQGINEQYF	TGTGCCACCAGCCCAGGACAGGGTATAAACGAGCAGTACTTC
TRBD1	NA	TRBV29-1	TRBJ2-2	CSVAGGTGDTGELFF	TGCAGCGTTGCTGGGGGGACAGGGGACACCGGGGAGCTGTTTTTT
TRBD1	NA	TRBV2	TRBJ2-7	CASGLGQPLEQYF	TGTGCCAGCGGTTTGGGACAGCCATTGGAGCAGTACTTC
NA	NA	TRBV19	TRBJ2-1	CASSDYRNEQFF	TGTGCCAGTAGTGACTACAGAAATGAGCAGTTCTTC
TRBD2	NA	TRBV7-3	TRBJ2-3	CASSLTLLAGVDTQYF	TGTGCCAGCAGCTTAACGTTGCTAGCGGGAGTGGATACGCAGTATTTT
TRBD2	NA	TRBV11-2	TRBJ2-2	CASSFFPKGAGGNTGELFF	TGTGCCAGCAGCTTTTTCCCCAAAGGGGCGGGAGGGAACACCGGGGAGCTGTTTTTT
NA	NA	TRBV14	TRBJ1-5	CASSQGLMTPQHF	TGTGCCAGCAGCCAAGGGCTCATGACGCCCCAGCATTTT
NA	NA	TRBV5-1	TRBJ2-5	CASSLRSGSTGETQYF	TGCGCCAGCAGCTTGAGGTCGGGATCGACGGGGGAGACCCAGTACTTC
NA	NA	TRBV6-5	TRBJ1-5	CASKTETNQPQHF	TGTGCCAGCAAGACAGAGACTAATCAGCCCCAGCATTTT
TRBD1	NA	TRBV25-1	TRBJ1-3	CASRGQGAGNTIYF	TGTGCCAGCCGAGGACAGGGCGCTGGAAACACCATATATTTT
NA	NA	TRBV15	TRBJ2-4	CATIPYRAPPKNIQYF	TGTGCCACCATCCCTTACAGGGCACCGCCCAAAAACATTCAGTACTTC
TRBD2	NA	TRBV9	TRBJ2-1	CASSELAGGTEQFF	TGTGCCAGCAGCGAACTAGCGGGAGGCACCGAGCAGTTCTTC